These T cell receptor beta chains were read from a single sample in a study of T cell responses to AZD1222 COVID-19 vaccine. Profiling relied on immunoSEQ multiplex PCR, and the TCRdb table lists in-frame clones only, not all of them. The repertoire consists of fewer than 200,000 clones, with approximately 92% occurring once and the leading ten covering 1.6%. The source material was peripheral blood, sampled on day 0 of AZD1222 vaccination. Source of these receptors: an adult in good health. Both conserved end residues are part of each CDR3. The D gene is left open where the match is weak. Clone size is not always given. Where it is, it says once, few, many or a class for expanded clones.

>15|-|-|TRBV4-1|TRBJ2-3
TGCGCCAGCAGCCAAGGGTGGAGGGAGTCAGATACGCAGTATTTT
CASSQGWRESDTQYF
>17|TRBD1|-|TRBV30|TRBJ1-5
TGTGCCTGGAGTGTACCGGGACAGGGATATAGCAATCAGCCCCAGCATTTT
CAWSVPGQGYSNQPQHF
>15|TRBD2|-|TRBV3-1/TRBV3-2|TRBJ2-1
TGTGCCAGCAGCCGAAGAGCGGGACCCCCCTATGAGCAGTTCTTC
CASSRRAGPPYEQFF
>15|TRBD1|-|TRBV9|TRBJ2-5
TGTGCCAGCAGCGCCACAGGGGTTTCAAAAGAGACCCAGTACTTC
CASSATGVSKETQYF
>14|TRBD1|-|TRBV27|TRBJ1-2
TGTGCCAGCAGTCTTATCGGGACAGCCTATGGCTACACCTTC
CASSLIGTAYGYTF
>14|TRBD1|-|TRBV4-2|TRBJ2-7
TGTGCCAGCAGCCAAGAGCGACAGGGGTACGAGCAGTACTTC
CASSQERQGYEQYF
>16|-|once|TRBV25-1|TRBJ2-2
TGTGCCAGCAGTGATTCCCAGGTTATGAACACCGGGGAGCTGTTTTTT
CASSDSQVMNTGELFF
>14|-|-|TRBV5-5|TRBJ1-1
TGTGCCAGCACCCCGGGGGGGCTCGGAACTGAAGCTTTCTTT
CASTPGGLGTEAFF
>14|-|once|TRBV15|TRBJ1-5
TGTGCCACCAGCAGAGATCAAACAAATCAGCCCCAGCATTTT
CATSRDQTNQPQHF
>14|-|-|TRBV7-9|TRBJ2-7
TGTGCCAGCAGCTTAGTGGTCCGGCCCTACGAGCAGTACTTC
CASSLVVRPYEQYF
>14|TRBD2|-|TRBV5-1|TRBJ2-3
TGCGCCAGCAGCTCTAGCGGGAGGGGCGATACGCAGTATTTT
CASSSSGRGDTQYF
>15|-|-|TRBV18|TRBJ1-4
TGTGCCAGCTCATACGGTCCAGGGGCTAATGAAAAACTGTTTTTT
CASSYGPGANEKLFF
>14|TRBD2|-|TRBV7-9|TRBJ2-5
TGTGCCAGCGCGGGCGTAGCGGGGGGAGAGACCCAGTACTTC
CASAGVAGGETQYF
>17|TRBD1|-|TRBV6-1|TRBJ1-6
TGTGCCAGCAGTGAAGTTGGACCGGGACAGGGGCATTCACCCCTCCACTTT
CASSEVGPGQGHSPLHF
>15|-|-|TRBV5-6|TRBJ1-2
TGTGCCAGCAGTCTAGGACAGTCAGCTATCTATGGCTACACCTTC
CASSLGQSAIYGYTF
>15|TRBD1|-|TRBV30|TRBJ2-7
TGTGCCTGGAGCCGGATTGGGGACAGGTATTCCGAGCAGTACTTC
CAWSRIGDRYSEQYF